This note documents a single T cell receptor (beta chain) sequence. The antigen remains unidentified. Of the isolated RNA, all was reverse transcribed, and so the sequenced material was expressed TCRB transcripts. Only in-frame clones appear in the TCRdb table, and some are missing; sequencing was by immunoSEQ multiplex PCR. The sample has 120,000 to 150,000 clones, about 7.1% seen once. This sample is part of a study of beta chain features in type 1 diabetes. Study details: Analysis included 107,917,701 sorted cells drawn from all samples. Findings of the study overall: The study found moderately but significantly shorter TCRB CDR3s in all four CD4+ subsets of Type 1 diabetes patients.

The CDR3 spans 18 residues. Germline loops: CDR1 SNHLY, CDR2 FYNNEI. Trimming took 3 bases from V and 0 from J; bases not matched to a gene: 7. Blood was collected once per donor into heparin, averaging around 120 mL. Purity exceeding 95% was reached by all sorted populations. The sequence was obtained from a woman aged 30 to 39 in good health. The chain uses TRBV2 and TRBJ2-6; TRBD1 matches at 8 bases. Sequencing input: central memory CD4+ T cells from blood. In DNA form, the CDR3 reads TGTGCCAGCAGTGATCGGGACAGGAAGAGCTCTGGGGCCAACGTCCTGACTTTC. Protein product: CASSDRDRKSSGANVLTF.